This T cell receptor beta chain was profiled in a study of T cell responses to AZD1222 COVID-19 vaccine. Study conclusions and caveats: Among spike-specific TCRs, nearly half reportedly target unmutated variant regions.

Sequencing used immunoSEQ multiplex PCR; TCRdb keeps in-frame clones, though not all of them. Here the sample spans about 120,000 clones, over 75% being singletons. Regarding this clone: The antigen is not known.

The V gene's germline CDR1 is LGHDT and CDR2 YNNKEL (reference sequence). CDR3 size: 12 residues. Trimming took off 3 bases at V and 10 bases at J, with 10 bases between the two ends. This specimen consisted of peripheral blood, obtained on day 0 of AZD1222 vaccination. V is TRBV3-1 (or the pseudogene TRBV3-2) and J is TRBJ2-1; D gene unclear. The receptor comes from an adult in good health. In DNA form, the CDR3 reads TGTGCCAGCAGCCAGGCTGGGGTGGAGCAGTTCTTC. It is translated as CASSQAGVEQFF.